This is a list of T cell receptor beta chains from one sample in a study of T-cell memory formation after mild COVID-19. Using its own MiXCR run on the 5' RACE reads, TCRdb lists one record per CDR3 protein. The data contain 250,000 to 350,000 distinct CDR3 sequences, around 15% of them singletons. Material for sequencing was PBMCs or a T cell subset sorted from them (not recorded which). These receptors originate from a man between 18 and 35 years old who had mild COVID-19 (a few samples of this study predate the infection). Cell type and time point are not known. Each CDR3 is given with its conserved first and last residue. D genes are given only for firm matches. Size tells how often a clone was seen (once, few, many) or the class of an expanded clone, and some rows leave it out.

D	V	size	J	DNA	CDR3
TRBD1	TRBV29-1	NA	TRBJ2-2	TGCAGCGTATTGACAGGGGGCTACACCGGGGAGCTGTTTTTT	CSVLTGGYTGELFF
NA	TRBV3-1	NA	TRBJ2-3	TGTGCCAGCAGCCCAGCCTTAGAGCCCACAGATACGCAGTATTTT	CASSPALEPTDTQYF
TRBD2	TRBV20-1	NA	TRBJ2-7	TGCAGTGCTAGAGCTTCCGGACTAGCGGGCTCCTACGAGCAGTACTTC	CSARASGLAGSYEQYF
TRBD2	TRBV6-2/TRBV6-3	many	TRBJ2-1	TGTGCCAGCAGTTACTTGCGGGGGGACTCCTACAATGAGCAGTTCTTC	CASSYLRGDSYNEQFF
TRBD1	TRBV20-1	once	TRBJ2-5	TGCAGTGCTAGAGAGACAGGGGGCCTCCAAGAGACCCAGTACTTC	CSARETGGLQETQYF
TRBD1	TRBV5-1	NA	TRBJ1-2	TGCGCCAGCAGCCTCCGACAGGGTTGGAGTGGCTACACCTTC	CASSLRQGWSGYTF
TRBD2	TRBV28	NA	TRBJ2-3	TGTGCCAGCAGTTCTGCACTAGCGGCGAACACAGATACGCAGTATTTT	CASSSALAANTDTQYF
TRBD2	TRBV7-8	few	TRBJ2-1	TGTGCCAGCAGCTCTACCTCGAGGGGAGGGAACAATGAGCAGTTCTTC	CASSSTSRGGNNEQFF
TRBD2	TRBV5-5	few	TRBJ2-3	TGTGCCAGCAGCTCCGTCGGACTAGACGCAGATACGCAGTATTTT	CASSSVGLDADTQYF
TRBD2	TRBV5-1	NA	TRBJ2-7	TGCGCCAGCAGCCTAGGGACTAGCGGGGATTCCTACGAGCAGTACTTC	CASSLGTSGDSYEQYF
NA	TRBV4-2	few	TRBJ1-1	TGTGCCAGCAGCCAGGGGTTTCAGACTTGGAACACTGAAGCTTTCTTT	CASSQGFQTWNTEAFF
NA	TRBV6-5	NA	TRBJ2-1	TGTGCCAGCAGGCCCGACAGATTCTCCTACAATGAGCAGTTCTTC	CASRPDRFSYNEQFF
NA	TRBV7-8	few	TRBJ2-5	TGTGCCAGCAGTCAGATGGGGCAGGGCGAAGAGACCCAGTACTTC	CASSQMGQGEETQYF
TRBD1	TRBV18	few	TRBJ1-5	TGTGCCAGCTCACCGGGGACAGGGCTCAATCAGCCCCAGCATTTT	CASSPGTGLNQPQHF
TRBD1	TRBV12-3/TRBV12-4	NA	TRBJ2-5	TGTGCCAGCAGTTTCGGACAGGGTCTTCGGGAGACCCAGTACTTC	CASSFGQGLRETQYF
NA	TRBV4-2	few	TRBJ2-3	TGTGCCAGCAGCCAAGTGGATGCGGGGAAGTGGAATACGCAGTATTTT	CASSQVDAGKWNTQYF
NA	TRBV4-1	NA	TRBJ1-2	TGCGCCAGCAGCCATGGCCAGTTAGCTAACTATGGCTACACCTTC	CASSHGQLANYGYTF
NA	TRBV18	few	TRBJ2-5	TGTGCCAGCTCACCACCTCGGGAGACCCAGTACTTC	CASSPPRETQYF
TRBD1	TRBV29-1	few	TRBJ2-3	TGCAGCGTTGGTCGGACAGGGGGTACCACAGATACGCAGTATTTT	CSVGRTGGTTDTQYF
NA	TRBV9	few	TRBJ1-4	TGTGCCAGCAGCGTAGCGGCAGGGGATGAAAAACTGTTTTTT	CASSVAAGDEKLFF
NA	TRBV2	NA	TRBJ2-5	TGTGCCAGCAGGAGGGGGGAAGAGACCCAGTACTTC	CASRRGEETQYF
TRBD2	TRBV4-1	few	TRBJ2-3	TGCGCCAGCAGCCCGACTAGCGGAACTTCAGATACGCAGTATTTT	CASSPTSGTSDTQYF
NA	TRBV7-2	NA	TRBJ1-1	TGTGCCAGCAGCTTTTCTGTCCTCGAAGCTTTCTTT	CASSFSVLEAFF
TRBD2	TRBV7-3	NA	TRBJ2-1	TGTGCCAGCAGCCCCATACTAGCGGGGGGGCGAAATGAGCAGTTCTTC	CASSPILAGGRNEQFF
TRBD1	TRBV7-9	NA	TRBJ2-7	TGTGCCAGCAGCTCACCGACAGGGGGCGAGCAGTACTTC	CASSSPTGGEQYF
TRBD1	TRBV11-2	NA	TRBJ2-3	TGTGCCAGCAGCTTAATCGGACAGGGGGTCGCAGATACGCAGTATTTT	CASSLIGQGVADTQYF
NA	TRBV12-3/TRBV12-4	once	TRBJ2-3	TGTGCCAGCAGTTTATTGGGCAGCCAGGATACGCAGTATTTT	CASSLLGSQDTQYF
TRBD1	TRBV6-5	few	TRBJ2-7	TGTGCCAGCAGCCCCAGCCGGACAGGGGGCCTCTACGAGCAGTACTTC	CASSPSRTGGLYEQYF
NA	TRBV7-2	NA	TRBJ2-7	TGTGCCAGCAGCTCACAGGGACGGGAGCAGTACTTC	CASSSQGREQYF
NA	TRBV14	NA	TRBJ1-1	TGTGCCAGCAGCCCACCGGGGGGGGTAACAGCTTTCTTT	CASSPPGGVTAFF
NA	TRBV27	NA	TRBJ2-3	TGTGCCAGCAGTTACGGGTCAGGGGATACGCAGTATTTT	CASSYGSGDTQYF
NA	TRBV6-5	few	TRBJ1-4	TGTGCCAGCAGTCAGACTGCAGAGGGGGATGAAAAACTGTTTTTT	CASSQTAEGDEKLFF
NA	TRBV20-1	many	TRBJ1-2	TGCAGTGCTAGAGATCTACATACCGACAGATATGGCTACACCTTC	CSARDLHTDRYGYTF
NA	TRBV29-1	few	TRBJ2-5	TGCAGCGTTGAAGATCCTGCCAGGGCCCAACGGACCCAGTACTTC	CSVEDPARAQRTQYF
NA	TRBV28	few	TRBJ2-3	TGTGCCAGCAGCTTTAGAGACCGGACAGATACGCAGTATTTT	CASSFRDRTDTQYF
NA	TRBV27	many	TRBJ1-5	TGTGCCAGCAGTTTAGATGTGGGTCAGCCCCAGCATTTT	CASSLDVGQPQHF
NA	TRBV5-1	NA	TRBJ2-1	TGCGCCAGCAGCGACAGACCTAGCGCCAACCTCAATGAGCAGTTCTTC	CASSDRPSANLNEQFF
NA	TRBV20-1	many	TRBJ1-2	TGCAGTGCTAGAGAACGGGTCTATGGCTACACCTTC	CSARERVYGYTF
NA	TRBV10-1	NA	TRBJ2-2	TGCGCCAGCAGTCCCTTAGACAGGACCTCGAACACCGGGGAGCTGTTTTTT	CASSPLDRTSNTGELFF
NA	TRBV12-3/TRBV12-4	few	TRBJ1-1	TGTGCCAGCACCCCTCCCCCGTGGGGTTTCTTT	CASTPPPWGFF
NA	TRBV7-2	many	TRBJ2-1	TGTGCCAGCAGCTTTGTACAGAACAATGAGCAGTTCTTC	CASSFVQNNEQFF
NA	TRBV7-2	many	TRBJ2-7	TGTGCCAGCAGCCATGACCAGGGATGGGCGGGCGAGCAGTACTTC	CASSHDQGWAGEQYF
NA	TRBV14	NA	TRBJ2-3	TGTGCCAGCAGCCAAGGTCTAGAGGTTAGCACAGATACGCAGTATTTT	CASSQGLEVSTDTQYF
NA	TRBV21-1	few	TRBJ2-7	TGTGCCAGCAGCAAAGGCAGCGAAGAATCGAGCTCCTACGAGCAGTACTTC	CASSKGSEESSSYEQYF
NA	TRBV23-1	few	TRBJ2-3	TGCGCCAGCAGTCAATCGTGGGGAGGTCCCCCCACAGATACGCAGTATTTT	CASSQSWGGPPTDTQYF